This is a list of T cell receptor beta chains from one sample in a study of CD4 T cells in relation to SARS-CoV-2 and coronaviruses. These receptors have no identified antigens. Profiling relied on immunoSEQ multiplex PCR, and the TCRdb table lists in-frame clones only, not all of them. The repertoire holds about 27,000 clones, with just under 75% as singletons. Sequencing was performed on CD4+ T cells from PBMCs, cultured in vitro. Source of these receptors: a human donor in good health. The CDR3 runs from the conserved cysteine through the conserved F or W. A D gene is named only where the DNA matches it firmly. Part of the rows lack a size; the others show once, few, many or a class for expanded clones.

CDR3 protein	CDR3 DNA	J gene	clone size	CDR3 length	D gene	V gene
CASSQDVGGYGYTF	TGCGCCAGCAGCCAAGATGTTGGGGGATATGGCTACACCTTC	TRBJ1-2	few	14	NA	TRBV4-3
CASSTGAADTQYF	TGCGCCAGCAGCACCGGGGCGGCAGATACGCAGTATTTT	TRBJ2-3	NA	13	NA	TRBV5-1
CASSFDRTGGDEQYF	TGTGCCAGCAGCTTCGACCGGACAGGGGGCGACGAGCAGTACTTC	TRBJ2-7	NA	15	TRBD1	TRBV3-1/TRBV3-2
CASSPFEGGSQPQHF	TGTGCCAGCAGCCCGTTCGAGGGCGGGAGTCAGCCCCAGCATTTT	TRBJ1-5	NA	15	NA	TRBV6-2/TRBV6-3
CASSQRDIASDTQYF	TGTGCCAGCAGCCAGCGGGACATTGCTTCAGATACGCAGTATTTT	TRBJ2-3	NA	15	NA	TRBV3-1/TRBV3-2
CASSQEQTGNQPQHF	TGCGCCAGCAGCCAAGAACAGACCGGCAATCAGCCCCAGCATTTT	TRBJ1-5	NA	15	NA	TRBV4-1
CASSAGQIYYGYTF	TGTGCCAGCAGCGCCGGACAGATTTACTATGGCTACACCTTC	TRBJ1-2	few	14	NA	TRBV9
CASSLGGDNGYTF	TGCGCCAGCAGCTTGGGCGGGGACAATGGCTACACCTTC	TRBJ1-2	NA	13	NA	TRBV5-1
CASSPAGTGVSPLHF	TGTGCCAGCAGCCCGGCGGGGACAGGGGTTTCACCCCTCCACTTT	TRBJ1-6	few	15	TRBD1	TRBV5-4
CASSPRRGYNNEQFF	TGTGCCAGTAGTCCCCGCAGGGGGTACAACAATGAGCAGTTCTTC	TRBJ2-1	NA	15	TRBD1	TRBV19
CASSLRQGTEAFF	TGTGCCAGCAGCTTACGCCAGGGCACTGAAGCTTTCTTT	TRBJ1-1	NA	13	NA	TRBV7-9
CASSYRLDKPYEQYF	TGTGCCAGCAGTTACCGATTAGACAAGCCCTACGAGCAGTACTTC	TRBJ2-7	once	15	NA	TRBV6-5
CASSPNTGTGASRRVGELFF	TGCGCCAGCAGCCCAAACACCGGGACTGGTGCCTCTCGGAGAGTGGGGGAGCTGTTTTTT	TRBJ2-2	NA	20	NA	TRBV5-1
CASSKVKRSSYNEQFF	TGTGCCAGCAGCAAAGTCAAGCGGAGCTCCTACAATGAGCAGTTCTTC	TRBJ2-1	NA	16	NA	TRBV21-1
CASSLGRVGETQYF	TGTGCCAGCAGCTTAGGCAGGGTGGGGGAGACCCAGTACTTC	TRBJ2-5	NA	14	NA	TRBV11-2
CASSLSAVQETQYF	TGCGCCAGCAGCTTAAGTGCAGTCCAAGAGACCCAGTACTTC	TRBJ2-5	NA	14	NA	TRBV5-1
CASSEQTGAQETQYF	TGCGCCAGCAGTGAACAGACTGGGGCCCAAGAGACCCAGTACTTC	TRBJ2-5	NA	15	NA	TRBV10-1
CASSRQGVHGYTF	TGTGCCAGTAGTAGACAGGGGGTTCATGGCTACACCTTC	TRBJ1-2	few	13	TRBD1	TRBV19
CASRRGGPETQYF	TGTGCCAGCAGAAGGGGGGGCCCGGAGACCCAGTACTTC	TRBJ2-5	NA	13	NA	TRBV2
CASSLGVEGKTQYF	TGCGCCAGCAGCTTGGGTGTCGAGGGGAAAACCCAGTACTTC	TRBJ2-5	NA	14	NA	TRBV5-1
CAAHSGAQETQYF	TGTGCCGCCCATAGCGGGGCCCAAGAGACCCAGTACTTC	TRBJ2-5	medium-sized	13	TRBD2	TRBV6-6
CASSLGGANYGYTF	TGTGCCAGCAGCTTGGGGGGAGCTAACTATGGCTACACCTTC	TRBJ1-2	once	14	NA	TRBV5-4
CASSLQGNYGYTF	TGTGCCAGCAGCCTACAGGGGAACTATGGCTACACCTTC	TRBJ1-2	NA	13	TRBD1	TRBV6-2/TRBV6-3
CASSQGSSGANVLTF	TGTGCCAGCAGTCAGGGTTCTTCTGGGGCCAACGTCCTGACTTTC	TRBJ2-6	NA	15	NA	TRBV6-2/TRBV6-3
CASSPGIGQGRETQYF	TGTGCCAGCTCCCCCGGGATCGGACAGGGGAGGGAGACCCAGTACTTC	TRBJ2-5	NA	16	TRBD1	TRBV18
CASSRWGYNEQFF	TGTGCCAGCAGCCGGTGGGGATACAATGAGCAGTTCTTC	TRBJ2-1	NA	13	NA	TRBV14
CASSSQGQPNTEAFF	TGTGCCAGCAGTTCCCAAGGACAGCCGAACACTGAAGCTTTCTTT	TRBJ1-1	NA	15	NA	TRBV6-2/TRBV6-3
CASSTSGGVDTQYF	TGCGCCAGCAGCACTAGCGGGGGGGTTGATACGCAGTATTTT	TRBJ2-3	NA	14	TRBD2	TRBV5-1
CASSYQSGYEQYF	TGTGCCAGCAGTTACCAGAGTGGGTACGAGCAGTACTTC	TRBJ2-7	NA	13	NA	TRBV6-5
CASSSPGLAARGETQYF	TGTGCCAGCAGTTCCCCCGGGCTAGCGGCGAGGGGAGAGACCCAGTACTTC	TRBJ2-5	NA	17	TRBD2	TRBV27
CSTSPGPQETQYF	TGCAGCACAAGCCCGGGACCACAAGAGACCCAGTACTTC	TRBJ2-5	NA	13	NA	TRBV29-1
CASSIRSGSTGDTQYF	TGTGCCAGTAGTATTCGGTCAGGGAGCACAGGAGATACGCAGTATTTT	TRBJ2-3	NA	16	NA	TRBV19
CASSSTAWATNEKLFF	TGTGCCAGCAGTTCCACGGCGTGGGCAACTAATGAAAAACTGTTTTTT	TRBJ1-4	few	16	NA	TRBV27
CASSLQGAWEETQYF	TGCGCCAGCAGCTTGCAGGGGGCATGGGAAGAGACCCAGTACTTC	TRBJ2-5	NA	15	TRBD1	TRBV5-1
CASSSNRGRDYGYTF	TGTGCCAGCAGTTCGAACAGGGGGCGCGACTATGGCTACACCTTC	TRBJ1-2	NA	15	TRBD1	TRBV27
CASSGTEPETQYF	TGCGCCAGCAGCGGGACAGAACCAGAGACCCAGTACTTC	TRBJ2-5	NA	13	TRBD1	TRBV5-1
CASSPTGTDTDTQYF	TGTGCCAGCTCACCGACGGGGACAGACACAGATACGCAGTATTTT	TRBJ2-3	NA	15	TRBD1	TRBV18
CASSLRGGSSNQPQHF	TGTGCCAGCAGCTTACGGGGGGGGAGTAGCAATCAGCCCCAGCATTTT	TRBJ1-5	NA	16	NA	TRBV7-2
CASSLTASNTEAFF	TGTGCCAGCAGCTTGACAGCTTCGAACACTGAAGCTTTCTTT	TRBJ1-1	NA	14	NA	TRBV5-4
CSVGGRSYGYTF	TGCAGCGTCGGCGGAAGGAGCTATGGCTACACCTTC	TRBJ1-2	NA	12	NA	TRBV29-1
CAIGAAGDGQPQHF	TGTGCCATCGGAGCGGCAGGGGATGGTCAGCCCCAGCATTTT	TRBJ1-5	NA	14	NA	TRBV10-3
CASTPSGVSYEQYF	TGCGCCAGCACCCCTAGCGGGGTCTCCTACGAGCAGTACTTC	TRBJ2-7	NA	14	TRBD2	TRBV5-1